This T cell receptor (beta chain) comes out of a study of cytomegalovirus exposure and HLA in healthy donors. Study summary: The same platform used for the approximately 670 first-cohort repertoires was also used for the approximately 120 validation repertoires, as a later analysis reported. Findings of the study overall: The study designated roughly 150 TCR beta chains cytomegalovirus-associated. According to a subsequent analysis, TCR clusters from the first cohort were inclined to appear together in the 130 or so validation repertoires. A few CMV-associated chains were confirmed in vitro to be specific for CMV antigens.

The data were produced by immunoSEQ multiplex PCR, yet TCRdb's version contains in-frame clones alone and is incomplete. The sample lists more than 80,000 clones; approximately 96% were seen once. Germline V CDR1 and CDR2: SGHVS, FQNEAQ. Trimming removed 4 bases at V and 2 bases at J, with 12 bases between. The CDR3 totals 14 residues. Only one count was recorded for this clone. Antigen specificity is unknown. The gene calls are TRBV7-8 and TRBJ2-7, with D maybe TRBD2 (5 bases). This clonotype was sampled from a woman aged 18-35 years in good health and CMV-seronegative. The specimen was PBMCs. CDR3 sequence: CASSSPTGAYEQYF. In DNA form, the CDR3 reads TGTGCCAGCAGCTCACCTACCGGGGCCTACGAGCAGTACTTC.